Below, one T cell receptor beta chain is given with its context. Its antigen is undetermined. Its ends do not fully match the called genes, so a read error is possible. Sequenced by immunoSEQ multiplex PCR; TCRdb stores in-frame clones only, minus some. The sample shows about 55,000 clones, 80% of them seen only once. The record originates from a study of a mutant IDH1 vaccine in newly diagnosed glioma. Study at large: Either 4-6 weeks after radiotherapy alone or alongside temozolomide, vaccination was begun. Receipt of radiotherapy, temozolomide, or both preceded the study, and most received both.

In germline, CDR1 is SSHAT, CDR2 FNYEAQ (reference sequence). This CDR3 is built from 16 residues. The sample's time point: week 23, last vaccination. Vaccine doses each comprised 300 ug of mutant IDH1 20-mer peptide, with topical imiquimod. The study enrolled donors with new WHO grade 3 or 4 IDH1-mutant, ATRX-lost astrocytomas. Findings and caveats of the study: Detectable vaccine-induced immune responses arose in over 90% of patients.

The sample consisted of PBMCs, taken from a glioma patient whose treatment included an IDH1 peptide vaccine. The TCR comes from a man aged 35-49 years with glioma. The chain combines TRBV7-7 with TRBJ1-3, with 7 bases matching TRBD1. The DNA for the CDR3 is TGTGCTAGCAGCTTAGACGGGACAGTACCTGGAAACACCATATATTTT. This translates into CASSLDGTVPGNTIYF. The complete variable domain, with remaining parts taken from reference TRBV7-7 and TRBJ1-3, reads GAGVSQSPRYKVTKRGQDVTLRCDPISSHATLYWYQQALGQGPEFLTYFNYEAQPDKSGLPSDRFSAERPEGSISTLTIQRTEQRDSAMYRCASSLDGTVPGNTIYFGEGSWLTVV.